Listed here is a single T cell receptor (beta chain). This sample was taken from a study of molecular identifiers for immune sequencing clone quantification. TCRdb re-analysed the PCR reads in MiXCR, keeping a single row per CDR3 protein. The sample holds approximately 500,000 distinct CDR3 sequences, 20% to 25% seen once. Germline values: CDR1 LGHNA, CDR2 YSLEER. CDR3 length: 18 amino acids. V trimming: 4 bases; J trimming: 0 bases; junction bases outside the gene matches: 12. This clonotype was sampled from a human donor in good health. Some libraries in this study had Jurkat cell RNA spiked in. Source material: naive CD8+ T cells from blood, with Jurkat cell RNA spiked in. Subset described: FACS-sorted CD8+CD4-CCR7+CD45RA+ naive T cells. V usage is TRBV4-3 and J usage is TRBJ1-2; 9 bases align to TRBD1. The CDR3 coding sequence is TGCGCCAGCAGCCCGACCCTCGGACAGGGGACCGCTAACTATGGCTACACCTTC. Translation: CASSPTLGQGTANYGYTF.